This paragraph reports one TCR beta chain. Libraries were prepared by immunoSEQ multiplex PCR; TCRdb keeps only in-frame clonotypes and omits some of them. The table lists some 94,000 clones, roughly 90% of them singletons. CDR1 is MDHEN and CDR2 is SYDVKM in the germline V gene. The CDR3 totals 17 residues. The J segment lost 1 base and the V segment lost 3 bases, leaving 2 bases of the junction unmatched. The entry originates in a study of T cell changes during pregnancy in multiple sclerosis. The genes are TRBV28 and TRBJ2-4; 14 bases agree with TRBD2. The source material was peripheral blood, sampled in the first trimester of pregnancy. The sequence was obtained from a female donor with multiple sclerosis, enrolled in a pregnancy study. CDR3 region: CASSFWTSGRAKNIQYF. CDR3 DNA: TGTGCCAGCAGTTTCTGGACTAGCGGGAGGGCCAAAAACATTCAGTACTTC.